This TCR beta chain was identified in a study of blood T cell repertoires in COVID-19. On the study more broadly: Acute-phase and convalescent COVID-19 samples originated in the United States, Italy and Spain.

Those who participated ranged in age from roughly 18 to 100 years and resided in about two dozen US areas. Data came from immunoSEQ multiplex PCR; TCRdb stores just in-frame clones and leaves some out. The profile covers under 200,000 clones, with around 83% appearing a single time and 3.6% taken by the ten largest. This CDR3 has 17 residues. Per the germline V gene, CDR1 is SGHNT and CDR2 is YYREEE (reference sequence). The V end lost 4 bases, the J end lost 2 bases, and 22 bases lay between the germline ends. V and J are TRBV5-4 and TRBJ2-7, with D possibly being TRBD2 (6 bases). The clonotype was recovered from a woman aged 45-65 years in a cohort exposed to, infected with or recovered from COVID-19 (not recorded which). Sequenced: PBMCs or T cells enriched from blood (not recorded which). The CDR3 DNA reads TGTGCCAGCAGCCTTTACTTCCGGGACTCCGAGCCCTACGAGCAGTACTTC. Translation gives CASSLYFRDSEPYEQYF.